Presented here are 30 T cell receptor beta chains from one specimen sequenced in a study of T cells expressing NK-cell markers (dated by TCRdb to the early 2020s). The library was obtained by 5' RACE. The sequencer listed for this sample is Illumina HiSeq 2000. After the reads were reprocessed by TCRdb, one entry was made per CDR3 protein sequence, with no DNA. The sample's own table lists about 460,000 distinct CDR3 sequences. Almost 1.5% of the sample is in the top ten clones. The sequenced sample consisted of blood T cells: a sorted CD56 or NKG2C T cell subset, CD4+ or CD8+ T cells, or bulk PBMC T cells (not recorded which). The receptors derive from a woman aged 45-65 years in good health. Donor details come from another sample of the same person, matched by shared clones.

The rearrangement links TRBV29-1 to TRBJ2-1; TCRdb outputs TRBD1, but without DNA this stays unchecked. The CDR3 runs to 16 residues. Per the germline V gene, CDR1 is SQVTM and CDR2 is ANQGSEA. The CDR3 loop is CSVELRAGGRYNEQFF.

The genes are TRBV7-2 and TRBJ2-7; no DNA is available, so the TRBD1 call from TCRdb remains unchecked. The CDR3 consists of 15 residues. In germline, CDR1 is SGHTA, CDR2 FQGNSA. The CDR3 spells CASSRVGTGGFEQYF.

This chain connects TRBV19 to TRBJ1-5. The CDR3 spans 13 residues. The germline V gene has CDR1 LNHDA and CDR2 SQIVND (reference sequence). The CDR3 protein is CASSSVMHQPQHF.

J is TRBJ2-7 and V is TRBV15; TCRdb names TRBD1, which stays unverified in the absence of DNA. The CDR3 is made up of 16 amino acids. Per the germline V gene, CDR1 is LNHNV and CDR2 is YYDKDF (reference sequence). The CDR3 region is CATSRAVIAEPGRQYF.

J is TRBJ2-3 and V is TRBV2; TCRdb calls TRBD1, which cannot be checked without DNA. This CDR3 comprises 15 residues. CDR1 SNHLY and CDR2 FYNNEI come from the germline V gene. This chain's CDR3 is CSSRVSGTGTDTQYF.

V gene TRBV5-1 combines with J gene TRBJ1-4. Germline CDR1 and CDR2: SGHRS and YFSETQ. There are 11 residues in the CDR3. The CDR3 region is CASPRAQKLFF.

CDR3 in amino acids: CASSPEGGAGEKLFF. The chain couples TRBV6-4 to TRBJ1-4; TCRdb designates TRBD1, a call that cannot be tested without DNA. This CDR3 is 15 amino acids long. The germline gives CDR1 MRHNA, CDR2 SNTAGT.

This rearrangement joins TRBV6-5 to TRBJ2-7. The CDR3 is made up of 13 amino acids. CDR1 and CDR2 (germline): MNHEY, SVGAGI. CDR3 sequence reads: CASSYNRNYEQYF.

The V and J genes are TRBV5-1 and TRBJ2-1; the TCRdb D gene call, TRBD2, has no DNA to confirm it. The length of the CDR3 is 15 residues. CDR1 and CDR2 from the germline V gene are SGHRS and YFSETQ. This chain's CDR3 is CASSLALGGTNEQFF.

The chain employs TRBV15 and TRBJ2-1; the TRBD2 assignment by TCRdb is unverifiable without DNA. The V gene's germline CDR1 is LNHNV and CDR2 YYDKDF (reference sequence). CDR3 length equals 15 residues. CDR3 sequence: CATSTDLWQEGEQFF.

The V call is TRBV7-2, the J call TRBJ2-2; TCRdb's D gene call, TRBD1, goes unchecked for lack of DNA. The CDR3 sequence is 16 residues long. Per the germline V gene, CDR1 is SGHTA and CDR2 is FQGNSA. The CDR3 region is CASSSPRGANTGELFF.

The V call is TRBV3-1, the J call TRBJ2-2. The germline V gene has CDR1 LGHDT and CDR2 YNNKEL (reference sequence). The CDR3 sequence is 15 residues long. CDR3 amino acids: CASSQASSDTGELFF.

The chain is built from TRBV12-3 or TRBV12-4 and TRBJ1-1; TCRdb proposes TRBD1, but this gene call is untestable without DNA. The CDR3 has 13 residues. CDR3 protein: CASSQGLLPRAFF.

The chain carries TRBV11-3 and TRBJ2-1; TCRdb outputs TRBD2, but without DNA this stays unchecked. The CDR3 has 17 amino acids. Germline V gene data show CDR1 as SGHNT and CDR2 as YENEEA. The CDR3 sequence is CASSSRGLAGGRSEQFF.

The rearrangement uses TRBV7-9 and TRBJ1-2. This CDR3 has 12 amino acids. Germline V gene lookup returns CDR1 SEHNR and CDR2 FQNEAQ (reference sequence). The CDR3 sequence is CASSRSNYGYTF.

The chain links TRBV5-6 to TRBJ2-5; TCRdb calls TRBD1, which cannot be checked without DNA. This CDR3 comprises 15 residues. CDR1 and CDR2 from the germline V gene are SGHDT and YYEEEE. The CDR3 is CASSLGTLGQETQYF.

The V and J genes are TRBV12-3 or TRBV12-4 and TRBJ1-2; TCRdb's D gene call, TRBD1, goes unchecked for lack of DNA. The CDR3 loop spans 14 amino acids. CDR3 in amino acids: CASNKDNPGYGYTF.

The chain recombines TRBV9 with TRBJ2-7; TCRdb gives TRBD2 as the D gene, but with no DNA this cannot be confirmed. The germline CDR1 and CDR2 sequences are SGDLS and YYNGEE. The CDR3 extends over 14 amino acids. CDR3 loop: CASSVASGAGEQYF.

The rearrangement links TRBV14 to TRBJ1-3. The germline CDR1 and CDR2 sequences are SGHDN and FVKESK. There are 15 residues in the CDR3. CDR3 sequence: CASSQSAGFGNTIYF.

The CDR3: CASSFWAGGALGEKLFF. The gene calls are TRBV12-3 or TRBV12-4 and TRBJ1-4; there is no DNA to check the TCRdb D call of TRBD1. The CDR3 covers 17 residues.

CDR3 region: CASSQDLGTGTEKLFF. The V call is TRBV4-1, the J call TRBJ1-4; without DNA, the TCRdb call of TRBD1 cannot be checked. Germline CDR1 and CDR2: MGHRA and YSYEKL. This CDR3 has 16 residues.

The chain combines TRBV7-8 with TRBJ1-1. The germline CDR1 and CDR2 sequences are SGHVS and FQNEAQ. The length of the CDR3 is 15 residues. CDR3 sequence: CASSLVVAKNTEAFF.

The V and J genes are TRBV5-6 and TRBJ1-5; lacking DNA, the TRBD1 call made by TCRdb goes unchecked. The CDR3 has 14 residues. Per germline, CDR1 SGHDT and CDR2 YYEEEE. CDR3 amino acids: CASSFRDGHQPQHF.

V is TRBV5-1 and J is TRBJ2-1; lacking DNA, the TRBD2 call made by TCRdb goes unchecked. CDR1 and CDR2 from the germline V gene are SGHRS and YFSETQ. The CDR3 is 18 residues long. CDR3 residues: CASSLDTPGTSGHNEQFF.

V is TRBV4-1 and J is TRBJ1-2; the D gene TCRdb calls, TRBD1, cannot be checked with no DNA. This CDR3 region has 13 residues. CDR1 and CDR2 from the germline V gene are MGHRA and YSYEKL. The CDR3 reads CASSQGQGRGYTF.

This rearrangement joins TRBV12-3 or TRBV12-4 to TRBJ1-2. The CDR3 sequence is 12 residues long. Here the CDR3 reads CASSFSKDGYTF.

The chain couples TRBV5-1 to TRBJ1-2; TCRdb's D call of TRBD1 is untestable without DNA. The CDR3 sequence is 15 residues long. Germline CDR1 reads SGHRS; CDR2 reads YFSETQ. The chain's CDR3 is CASSQGQATNYGYTF.

The CDR3: CAISGSSGSGETQYF. The J gene is TRBJ2-5, the V gene TRBV10-3; TCRdb names TRBD2, which stays unverified in the absence of DNA. Germline V gene sequence: CDR1 ENHRY, CDR2 SYGVKD. CDR3 size: 15 residues.

The V call is TRBV28, the J call TRBJ2-7; TCRdb's D call of TRBD1 is untestable without DNA. Per the germline V gene, CDR1 is MDHEN and CDR2 is SYDVKM. This CDR3 spans 14 amino acids. CDR3 in amino acids: CASSPATGGYEQYF.

The chain links TRBV20-1 to TRBJ2-7. The CDR3 length is 13 residues. Germline assignment: CDR1 DFQATT and CDR2 SNEGSKA (reference sequence). The CDR3 sequence: CSARADSSYEQYF.